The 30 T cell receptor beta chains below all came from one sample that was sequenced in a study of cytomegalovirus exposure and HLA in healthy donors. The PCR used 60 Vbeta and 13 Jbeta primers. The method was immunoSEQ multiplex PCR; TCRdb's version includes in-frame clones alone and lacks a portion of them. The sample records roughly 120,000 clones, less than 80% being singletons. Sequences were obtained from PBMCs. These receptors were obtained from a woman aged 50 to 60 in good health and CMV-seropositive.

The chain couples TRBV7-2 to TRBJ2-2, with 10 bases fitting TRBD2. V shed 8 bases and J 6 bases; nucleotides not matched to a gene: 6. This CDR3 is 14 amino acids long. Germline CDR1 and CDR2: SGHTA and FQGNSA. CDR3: CASGLAGGPGELFF. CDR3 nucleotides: TGTGCCAGCGGTTTAGCGGGAGGTCCCGGGGAGCTGTTTTTT.

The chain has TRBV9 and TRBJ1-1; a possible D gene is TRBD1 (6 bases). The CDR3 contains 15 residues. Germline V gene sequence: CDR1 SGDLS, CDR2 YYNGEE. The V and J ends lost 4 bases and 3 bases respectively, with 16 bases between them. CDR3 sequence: CASSPYGGPDTEAFF. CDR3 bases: TGTGCCAGCAGCCCTTACGGGGGGCCGGACACTGAAGCTTTCTTT.

The CDR3 loop reads CASSLRESGANVLTF. The CDR3 region has the DNA TGTGCCAGCAGCTTGCGGGAGTCAGGGGCCAACGTCCTGACTTTC. The J gene is TRBJ2-6, the V gene TRBV5-4; the D gene is possibly TRBD2 (6 bases). The CDR3 consists of 15 residues. Trimming stripped 1 base from V and 4 bases from J, with 9 bases between. In germline, CDR1 is SGHNT, CDR2 YYREEE (reference sequence).

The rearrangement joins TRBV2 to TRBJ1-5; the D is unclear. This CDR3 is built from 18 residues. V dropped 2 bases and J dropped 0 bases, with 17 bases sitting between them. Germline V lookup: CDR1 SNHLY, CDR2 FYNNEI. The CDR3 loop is CASSEYWGEGYSNQPQHF. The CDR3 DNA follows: TGTGCCAGCAGTGAATATTGGGGAGAGGGATATAGCAATCAGCCCCAGCATTTT.

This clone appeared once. The CDR3 DNA follows: TGTGCCAGCAGTGGACAGGGTCTCGATGAGCAGTTCTTC. Protein product: CASSGQGLDEQFF. The V and J genes are TRBV6-1 and TRBJ2-1; TRBD1 matches 7 bases. Germline V gene sequence: CDR1 MNHNS, CDR2 SASEGT. CDR3 length: 13 residues. With 4 bases clipped from V and 8 bases from J, the junction kept 5 bases outside the gene matches.

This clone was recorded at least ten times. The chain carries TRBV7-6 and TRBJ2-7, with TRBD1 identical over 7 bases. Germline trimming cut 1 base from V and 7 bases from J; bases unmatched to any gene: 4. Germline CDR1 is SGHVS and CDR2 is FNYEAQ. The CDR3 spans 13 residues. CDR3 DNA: TGTGCCAGCAGCTTAGAGGGGGCTGCTGAGCAGTACTTC. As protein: CASSLEGAAEQYF.

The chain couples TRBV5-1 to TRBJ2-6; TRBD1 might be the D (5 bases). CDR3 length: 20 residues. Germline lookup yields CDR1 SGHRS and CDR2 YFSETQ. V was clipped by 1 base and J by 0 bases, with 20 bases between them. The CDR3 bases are TGCGCCAGCAGCTTGTCTGGTGGGCAGGGTTTAGCCTCTGGGGCCAACGTCCTGACTTTC. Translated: CASSLSGGQGLASGANVLTF.

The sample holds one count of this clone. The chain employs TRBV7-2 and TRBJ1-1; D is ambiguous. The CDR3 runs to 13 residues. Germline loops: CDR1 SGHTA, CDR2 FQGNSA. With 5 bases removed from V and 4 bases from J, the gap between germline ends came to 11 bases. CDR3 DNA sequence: TGTGCCAGCAGCCTGGACTGGGGCACTGAAGCTTTCTTT. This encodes CASSLDWGTEAFF.

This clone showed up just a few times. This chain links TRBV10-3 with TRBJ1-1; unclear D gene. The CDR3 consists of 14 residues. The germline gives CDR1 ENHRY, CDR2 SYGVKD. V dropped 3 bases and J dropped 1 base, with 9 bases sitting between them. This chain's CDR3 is CAISDVRENTEAFF. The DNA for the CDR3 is TGTGCCATCAGTGATGTCCGGGAGAACACTGAAGCTTTCTTT.

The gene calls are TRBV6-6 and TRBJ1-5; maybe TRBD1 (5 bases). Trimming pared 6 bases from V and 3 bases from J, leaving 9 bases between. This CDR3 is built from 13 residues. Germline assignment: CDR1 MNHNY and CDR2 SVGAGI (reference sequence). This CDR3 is CASSAGFNQPQHF. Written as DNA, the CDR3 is TGTGCCAGCAGCGCAGGGTTCAATCAGCCCCAGCATTTT.

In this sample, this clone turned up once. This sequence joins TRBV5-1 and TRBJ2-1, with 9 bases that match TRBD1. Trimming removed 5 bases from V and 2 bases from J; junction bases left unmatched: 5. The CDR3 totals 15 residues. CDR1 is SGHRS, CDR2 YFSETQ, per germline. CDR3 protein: CASRTGTGTYNEQFF. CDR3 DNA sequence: TGCGCCAGCAGGACCGGGACAGGGACCTACAATGAGCAGTTCTTC.

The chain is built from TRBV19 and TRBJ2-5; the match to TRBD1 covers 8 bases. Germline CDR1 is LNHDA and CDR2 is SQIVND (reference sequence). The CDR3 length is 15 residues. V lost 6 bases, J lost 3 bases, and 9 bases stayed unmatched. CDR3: CASRKRQGREETQYF. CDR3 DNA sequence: TGTGCCAGTAGGAAGAGACAGGGGCGGGAAGAGACCCAGTACTTC.

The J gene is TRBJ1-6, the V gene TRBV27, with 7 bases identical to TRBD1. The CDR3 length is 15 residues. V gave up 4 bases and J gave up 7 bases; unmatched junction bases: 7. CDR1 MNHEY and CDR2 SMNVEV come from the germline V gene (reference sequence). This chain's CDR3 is CASSSRQGVNSPLHF. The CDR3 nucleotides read TGTGCCAGCAGTTCTCGACAGGGCGTAAATTCACCCCTCCACTTT.

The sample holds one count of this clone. CDR3 nucleotide sequence: TGCGCCAGCAGCCAAGTCCAGGGGGCGCAGACCCAGTACTTC. Its protein is CASSQVQGAQTQYF. V and J are TRBV4-3 and TRBJ2-5; TRBD1 matches at 8 bases. The CDR3 is made up of 14 amino acids. V was clipped by 1 base and J by 6 bases; unmatched bases: 4. CDR1 LGHNA and CDR2 YSLEER come from the germline V gene.

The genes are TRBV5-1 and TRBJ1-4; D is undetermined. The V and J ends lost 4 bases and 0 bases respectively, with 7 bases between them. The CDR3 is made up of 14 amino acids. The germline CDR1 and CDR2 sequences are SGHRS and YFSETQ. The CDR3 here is CASSSGATNEKLFF. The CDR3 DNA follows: TGCGCCAGCAGCAGCGGAGCAACTAATGAAAAACTGTTTTTT. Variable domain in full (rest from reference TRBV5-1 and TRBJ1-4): KAGVTQTPRYLIKTRGQQVTLSCSPISGHRSVSWYQQTPGQGLQFLFEYFSETQRNKGNFPGRFSGRQFSNSRSEMNVSTLELGDSALYLCASSSGATNEKLFFGSGTQLSVL.

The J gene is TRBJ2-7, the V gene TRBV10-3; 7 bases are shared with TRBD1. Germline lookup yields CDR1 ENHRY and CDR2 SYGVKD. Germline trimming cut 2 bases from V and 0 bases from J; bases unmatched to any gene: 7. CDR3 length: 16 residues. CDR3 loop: CAISEPIRGSSYEQYF. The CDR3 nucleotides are TGTGCCATCAGTGAGCCCATCAGGGGGAGCTCCTACGAGCAGTACTTC.

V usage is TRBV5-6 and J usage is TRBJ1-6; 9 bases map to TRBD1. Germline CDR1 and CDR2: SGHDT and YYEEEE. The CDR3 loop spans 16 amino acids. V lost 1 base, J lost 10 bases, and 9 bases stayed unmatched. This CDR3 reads CASSLFSDRGRSPLHF. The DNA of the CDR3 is TGTGCCAGCAGCTTGTTCTCGGACAGGGGCCGATCACCCCTCCACTTT.

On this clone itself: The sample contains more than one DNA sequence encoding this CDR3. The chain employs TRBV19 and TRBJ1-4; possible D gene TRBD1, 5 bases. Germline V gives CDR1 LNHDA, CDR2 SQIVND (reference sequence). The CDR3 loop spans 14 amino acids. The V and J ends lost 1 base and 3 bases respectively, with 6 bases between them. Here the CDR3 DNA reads TGTGCCAGTAGTATAGGACAGTCTAATGAAAAACTGTTTTTT. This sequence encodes CASSIGQSNEKLFF.

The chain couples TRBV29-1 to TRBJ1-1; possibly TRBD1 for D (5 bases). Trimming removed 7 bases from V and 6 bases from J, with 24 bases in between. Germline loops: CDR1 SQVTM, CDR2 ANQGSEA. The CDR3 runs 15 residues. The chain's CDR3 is CSAIYGTWGGSEAFF. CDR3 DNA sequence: TGCAGCGCAATATACGGGACCTGGGGAGGCTCTGAAGCTTTCTTT.

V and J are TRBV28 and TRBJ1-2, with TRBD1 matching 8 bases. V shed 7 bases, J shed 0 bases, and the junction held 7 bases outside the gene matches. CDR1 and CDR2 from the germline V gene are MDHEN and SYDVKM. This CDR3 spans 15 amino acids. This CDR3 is CASIPGGEPNYGYTF. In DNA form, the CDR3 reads TGTGCCAGCATCCCAGGGGGCGAACCTAACTATGGCTACACCTTC.

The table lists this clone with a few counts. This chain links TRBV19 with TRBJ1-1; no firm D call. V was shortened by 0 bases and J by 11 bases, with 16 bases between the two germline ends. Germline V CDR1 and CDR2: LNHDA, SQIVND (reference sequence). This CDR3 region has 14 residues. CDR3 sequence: CASSIDLGPSAAFF. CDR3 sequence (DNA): TGTGCCAGTAGTATAGATCTAGGCCCTTCGGCGGCTTTCTTT.

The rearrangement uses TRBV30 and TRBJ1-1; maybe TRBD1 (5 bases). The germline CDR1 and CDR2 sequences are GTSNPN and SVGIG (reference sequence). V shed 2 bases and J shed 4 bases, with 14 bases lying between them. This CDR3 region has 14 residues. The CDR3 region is CAWSRTLKGTEAFF. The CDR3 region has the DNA TGTGCCTGGAGTAGGACACTCAAGGGCACTGAAGCTTTCTTT.

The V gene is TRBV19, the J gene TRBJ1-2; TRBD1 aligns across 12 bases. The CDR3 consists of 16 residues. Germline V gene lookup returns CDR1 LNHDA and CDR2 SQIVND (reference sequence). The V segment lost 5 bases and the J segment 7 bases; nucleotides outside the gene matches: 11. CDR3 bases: TGTGCCAGTAGTTCACCGGGTCCGGGACAGGGGGCTGGCTACACCTTC. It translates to CASSSPGPGQGAGYTF.

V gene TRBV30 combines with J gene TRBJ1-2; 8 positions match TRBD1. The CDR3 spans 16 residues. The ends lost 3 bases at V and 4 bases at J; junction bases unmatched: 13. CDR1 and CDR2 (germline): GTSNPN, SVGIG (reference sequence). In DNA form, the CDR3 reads TGTGCCTGGAGGCCAGGACAGGGTACGGGACTCTATGGCTACACCTTC. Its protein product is CAWRPGQGTGLYGYTF.

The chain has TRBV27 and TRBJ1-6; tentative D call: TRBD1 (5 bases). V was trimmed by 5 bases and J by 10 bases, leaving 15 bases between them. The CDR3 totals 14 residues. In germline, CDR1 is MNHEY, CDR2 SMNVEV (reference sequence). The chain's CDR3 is CASSIAGFRSPLHF. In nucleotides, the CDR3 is TGTGCCAGCAGTATTGCAGGGTTCAGGTCACCCCTCCACTTT.

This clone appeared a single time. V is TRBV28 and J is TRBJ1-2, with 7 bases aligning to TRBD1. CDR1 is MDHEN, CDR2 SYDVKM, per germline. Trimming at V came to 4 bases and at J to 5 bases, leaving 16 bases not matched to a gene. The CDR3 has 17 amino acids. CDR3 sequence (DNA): TGTGCCAGCAGTTCCCCAGCCCGGACAGGAGGGGGATATGGCTACACCTTC. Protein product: CASSSPARTGGGYGYTF.

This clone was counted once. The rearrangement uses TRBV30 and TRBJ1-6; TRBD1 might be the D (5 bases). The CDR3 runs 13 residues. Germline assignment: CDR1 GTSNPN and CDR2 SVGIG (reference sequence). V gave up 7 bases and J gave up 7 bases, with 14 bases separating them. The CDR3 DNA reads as TGTGCCTACAGCAGGGAGGGGAATTCACCCCTCCACTTT. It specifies CAYSREGNSPLHF.

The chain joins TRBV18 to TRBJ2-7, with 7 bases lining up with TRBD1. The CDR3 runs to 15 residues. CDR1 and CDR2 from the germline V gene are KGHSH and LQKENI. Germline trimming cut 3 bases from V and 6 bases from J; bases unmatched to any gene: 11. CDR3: CASSPLGQTGGEQYF. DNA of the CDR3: TGTGCCAGCTCACCTTTGGGACAGACTGGGGGCGAGCAGTACTTC.

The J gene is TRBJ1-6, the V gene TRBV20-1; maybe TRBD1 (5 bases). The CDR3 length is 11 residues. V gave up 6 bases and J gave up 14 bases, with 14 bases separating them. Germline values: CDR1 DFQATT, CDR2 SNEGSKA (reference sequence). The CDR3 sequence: CSAKVGGTLHF. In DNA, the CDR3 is TGCAGTGCAAAGGTCGGGGGAACCCTCCACTTT.

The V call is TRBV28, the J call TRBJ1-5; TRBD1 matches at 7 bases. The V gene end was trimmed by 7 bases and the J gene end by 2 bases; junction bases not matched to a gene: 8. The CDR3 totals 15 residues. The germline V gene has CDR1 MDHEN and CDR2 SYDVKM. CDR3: CASTKGAIGNQPQHF. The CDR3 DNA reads TGTGCCAGCACGAAGGGGGCGATAGGCAATCAGCCCCAGCATTTT.